The 29 T cell receptor beta chains reported below all come from one sample, sequenced in a study of shared clonotypes between healthy human individuals. Using immunoSEQ multiplex PCR, the repertoire was profiled, and TCRdb retains in-frame clones only, with some absent. The sample holds around 500,000 clones; about four fifths are singletons and the top ten take over 10%. Sequenced: PBMCs. The receptors here all came from a woman aged 40 to 49 in good health. Some clones in this sample may be carry-over from other donors' samples.

This clone was detected a few times. V is TRBV6-1 and J is TRBJ2-7; D not certain. The ends were cut back, 7 bases at V and 2 bases at J, with 12 bases in the middle. This CDR3 spans 13 amino acids. CDR1 and CDR2 from the germline V gene are MNHNS and SASEGT. The CDR3 region has the DNA TGTGCCAGCATCCCCCGGCCCCCCTACGAGCAGTACTTC. Amino acid sequence: CASIPRPPYEQYF.

This rearrangement joins TRBV28 to TRBJ1-1; no clear D gene. Germline V lookup: CDR1 MDHEN, CDR2 SYDVKM. V lost 7 bases and J lost 10, with 19 bases in between. This CDR3 comprises 13 residues. The CDR3 DNA reads as TGTGCCAGCACCACCGCTAGCGACCAGTTAGCTTTCTTT. Translated, it gives CASTTASDQLAFF.

V gene TRBV18 combines with J gene TRBJ1-5; D perhaps matches TRBD1 (6 bases). The length of the CDR3 is 17 residues. The germline V and J ends were trimmed by 1 base and 1 base, with 14 bases remaining between them. CDR1 and CDR2 from the germline V gene are KGHSH and LQKENI. The CDR3 bases are TGTGCCAGCTCACCACAAGCGAGCACAGGGAGCAATCAGCCCCAGCATTTT. The encoded protein is CASSPQASTGSNQPQHF.

This clone has only a few counts. The chain employs TRBV25-1 and TRBJ2-2; 8 bases match TRBD1. The J segment lost 7 bases and the V segment lost 5 bases, leaving 9 bases of the junction unmatched. The germline gives CDR1 MGHDK, CDR2 SYGVNS. The CDR3 loop spans 15 amino acids. CDR3 sequence: CASSPTTGADGELFF. The CDR3, as DNA: TGTGCCAGCAGTCCAACGACAGGGGCGGACGGGGAGCTGTTTTTT.

The count of this clone is one. This chain uses TRBV7-3 with TRBJ2-1; 9 bases are a match to TRBD2. Germline CDR1 SGHTA, CDR2 FQGTGA. Germline trimming cut 2 bases from V and 3 bases from J; bases unmatched to any gene: 5. The CDR3 has 16 amino acids. The CDR3 bases are TGTGCCAGCAGCTTAGGAGGTAGCGGGGGCTACAATGAGCAGTTCTTC. It is translated as CASSLGGSGGYNEQFF.

The chain uses TRBV28 and TRBJ2-2; TRBD1 agrees at 10 bases. Germline V gives CDR1 MDHEN, CDR2 SYDVKM. CDR3 length equals 17 residues. V was clipped by 1 base and J by 1 base; unmatched bases: 3. The CDR3 protein is CASSLSGTGVNTGELFF. For the CDR3, the DNA is TGTGCCAGCAGTTTATCCGGGACAGGGGTGAACACCGGGGAGCTGTTTTTT.

This clone occurred once. CDR3 nucleotides: TGTGCCAGCACCGGGGGCGGGAGTGGCACCGGGGAGCTGTTTTTT. As protein: CASTGGGSGTGELFF. This rearrangement joins TRBV27 to TRBJ2-2; D is perhaps TRBD2 (7 bases). The CDR3 has 15 residues. CDR1 and CDR2 from the germline V gene are MNHEY and SMNVEV (reference sequence). Trimming cost V 7 bases and J 4 bases, with 16 bases left between them.

The V and J genes are TRBV7-8 and TRBJ1-2, with D possibly being TRBD1 (6 bases). The CDR3 has 14 residues. Germline-derived CDR1 and CDR2 are SGHVS and FQNEAQ. With 2 bases removed from V and 5 bases from J, the gap between germline ends came to 12 bases. In DNA form, the CDR3 reads TGTGCCAGCAGCTTACTTCCGGGGGCATATGGCTACACCTTC. The encoded protein is CASSLLPGAYGYTF.

The chain recombines TRBV28 with TRBJ1-5, with D perhaps TRBD1 (5 bases). Between the trimmed V and J ends, which lost 5 bases and 6 bases, there was a span of 17 bases. Germline values: CDR1 MDHEN, CDR2 SYDVKM. The CDR3 has 15 residues. This CDR3 reads CASSLARRVGQPQHF. The CDR3 nucleotides read TGTGCCAGCAGTCTTGCCCGCAGGGTGGGTCAGCCCCAGCATTTT.

The table lists this clone with a few counts. The chain couples TRBV12-5 to TRBJ2-1; TRBD1 agrees at 10 bases. The germline CDR1 and CDR2 sequences are LGHNT and FRNRAP. J lost 2 bases, V lost 5 bases, and 9 bases had no gene match. The CDR3 consists of 17 residues. In DNA, the CDR3 is TGTGCTAGTGGTCTGCGGGACAGGGGTATCGCCTACAATGAGCAGTTCTTC. Translated: CASGLRDRGIAYNEQFF.

This chain uses TRBV30 with TRBJ2-7; 14 bases agree with TRBD2. CDR1 and CDR2 (germline): GTSNPN, SVGIG (reference sequence). Trimming took 5 bases from V and 2 from J; bases not matched to a gene: 8. The CDR3 runs 16 residues. The DNA of the CDR3 is TGTGCCTGGGCCCGGCGACTAGCGGGAGGGCCCTACGAGCAGTACTTC. Amino acids: CAWARRLAGGPYEQYF. The full variable domain, rest sourced from reference TRBV30 and TRBJ2-7, is SQTIHQWPATLVQPVGSPLSLECTVEGTSNPNLYWYRQAAGRGLQLLFYSVGIGQISSEVPQNLSASRPQDRQFILSSKKLLLSDSGFYLCAWARRLAGGPYEQYFGPGTRLTVT.

In the case of this clone: It is likely a read error: a sequence one base away is far more abundant. The same CDR3 is also encoded by other DNA sequences in this sample. The V call is TRBV2, the J call TRBJ2-3; 9 positions match TRBD2. The germline CDR1 and CDR2 sequences are SNHLY and FYNNEI. The CDR3 is 18 residues long. The CDR3 sequence: CASYGALAGDLSTDTQYF. CDR3 DNA sequence: TGTGCTAGCTACGGCGCTTTAGCGGGAGATCTTAGCACAGATACGCAGTATTTT.

The V gene is TRBV9, the J gene TRBJ2-5, with 12 bases matching TRBD2. Losses at the gene ends were 0 bases for V and 5 bases for J; bases not matched to a gene: 8. The germline CDR1 and CDR2 sequences are SGDLS and YYNGEE. The CDR3 consists of 17 residues. The DNA for the CDR3 is TGTGCCAGCAGCGTAGCGACTAGCGGGAGAGGAGGTGAGACCCAGTACTTC. Translation gives CASSVATSGRGGETQYF.

CDR3 sequence: CASSGGTGETQYF. The CDR3, as DNA: TGTGCCAGCAGTGGAGGTACGGGGGAGACCCAGTACTTC. The V gene is TRBV2, the J gene TRBJ2-5, with a tentative D call TRBD2 (5 bases). The germline V gene has CDR1 SNHLY and CDR2 FYNNEI. Trimming pared 4 bases from V and 5 bases from J, leaving 11 bases between. The CDR3 contains 13 residues.

In this sample, this clone turned up once. The gene calls are TRBV10-3 and TRBJ2-3; the D gene could be TRBD1 or TRBD2 (6 bases each). This CDR3 comprises 13 residues. Per germline, CDR1 ENHRY and CDR2 SYGVKD. Trimming took 8 bases from V and 1 from J, leaving 10 bases between them. The CDR3 sequence: CAIGGGRTDTQYF. CDR3 nucleotide sequence: TGTGCCATCGGAGGGGGGCGCACAGATACGCAGTATTTT.

The J gene is TRBJ2-5, the V gene TRBV18, with D uncertain. CDR1 is KGHSH, CDR2 LQKENI, per germline. CDR3 length: 13 amino acids. V lost 3 bases and J lost 0, with 5 bases in between. The CDR3: CASSPKYQETQYF. DNA of the CDR3: TGTGCCAGCTCACCGAAGTACCAAGAGACCCAGTACTTC.

This chain joins TRBV18 and TRBJ1-1; 10 bases match TRBD1. In germline, CDR1 is KGHSH, CDR2 LQKENI. The V and J ends lost 1 base and 1 base, in that order; junction bases with no gene match: 9. The CDR3 totals 18 residues. The CDR3 nucleotides are TGTGCCAGCTCACCACTTCTGGACAGGGGGTTTTCGAACACTGAAGCTTTCTTT. This gives the protein CASSPLLDRGFSNTEAFF.

This sequence joins TRBV6-5 and TRBJ2-7, with D perhaps matching TRBD1 (6 bases). V gave up 2 bases and J gave up 1 base, with 9 bases separating them. The CDR3 length is 14 residues. Germline V gene lookup returns CDR1 MNHEY and CDR2 SVGAGI. The CDR3 sequence is CASSYDRYSYEQYF. CDR3 nucleotides: TGTGCCAGCAGTTACGACAGGTATTCCTACGAGCAGTACTTC.

The gene calls are TRBV5-6 and TRBJ1-2; possibly TRBD1 for D (5 bases). There are 13 residues in the CDR3. Germline V gene lookup returns CDR1 SGHDT and CDR2 YYEEEE. The V end was cut by 0 bases, the J end by 6 bases, with 9 bases between. In nucleotides, the CDR3 is TGTGCCAGCAGCTTGGCCGGAGGGGATGGCTACACCTTC. Translated, it gives CASSLAGGDGYTF.

About this clone itself: Other nucleotide sequences in the sample specify the same CDR3. The chain has TRBV28 and TRBJ2-3; D is uncertain. Trimming stripped 4 bases from V and 2 bases from J, with 4 bases between. The CDR3 is 12 amino acids. CDR1 MDHEN and CDR2 SYDVKM come from the germline V gene. This CDR3 reads CASSSNTDTQYF. The DNA for the CDR3 is TGTGCCAGCAGTTCGAACACAGATACGCAGTATTTT.

The rearrangement joins TRBV7-2 to TRBJ1-1, with unresolved D. Germline CDR1 and CDR2: SGHTA and FQGNSA. V was clipped by 2 bases and J by 3 bases, with 7 bases between them. The CDR3 is 13 amino acids. The CDR3 loop reads CASSLPQDTEAFF. The CDR3 DNA reads as TGTGCCAGCAGCTTACCCCAAGACACTGAAGCTTTCTTT. Full variable domain (outside the CDR3, taken from reference TRBV7-2 and TRBJ1-1): GAGVSQSPSNKVTEKGKDVELRCDPISGHTALYWYRQSLGQGLEFLIYFQGNSAPDKSGLPSDRFSAERTGGSVSTLTIQRTQQEDSAVYLCASSLPQDTEAFFGQGTRLTVV.

J is TRBJ2-1 and V is TRBV15; the match to TRBD1 covers 7 bases. CDR3 length equals 13 residues. The ends lost 8 bases at V and 5 bases at J; junction bases unmatched: 6. CDR1 is LNHNV, CDR2 YYDKDF, per germline (reference sequence). The CDR3 region is CATAPGQNNEQFF. DNA for the CDR3: TGTGCCACCGCACCGGGACAGAACAATGAGCAGTTCTTC.

This clone was seen a handful of times. The chain's CDR3 is CASSPETYEQYF. The CDR3 DNA sequence: TGTGCCAGCTCACCAGAGACCTACGAGCAGTACTTC. The chain couples TRBV18 to TRBJ2-7; D gene ambiguous. Germline V gives CDR1 KGHSH, CDR2 LQKENI. Trimming cost V 2 bases and J 2 bases, with 4 bases left between them. This CDR3 has 12 residues.

V gene TRBV28 combines with J gene TRBJ1-2; D is unresolved. The germline CDR1 and CDR2 sequences are MDHEN and SYDVKM. This CDR3 spans 15 amino acids. V gave up 3 bases and J gave up 0 bases, with 11 bases separating them. The CDR3 nucleotides are TGTGCCAGCAGTTTGGAGGGCCGCTCTAACTATGGCTACACCTTC. Translated, it gives CASSLEGRSNYGYTF.

The chain couples TRBV5-1 to TRBJ2-5; 9 positions agree with TRBD2. Gene TRBJ2-7 matches the end of the DNA better, so the J call may be wrong. Germline V lookup: CDR1 SGHRS, CDR2 YFSETQ. CDR3 length: 15 amino acids. The CDR3 protein is CASSSGLALSYEQYF. The CDR3 DNA reads as TGCGCCAGCAGCTCCGGACTAGCGTTATCCTACGAGCAGTACTTC.

The chain couples TRBV15 to TRBJ1-1; 7 bases are a match to TRBD1. J lost 5 bases, V lost 0 bases, and 3 bases had no gene match. CDR3 length equals 14 residues. Germline V CDR1 and CDR2: LNHNV, YYDKDF (reference sequence). The CDR3 spells CATSRDGQVTEAFF. In DNA, the CDR3 is TGTGCCACCAGCAGAGACGGACAGGTAACTGAAGCTTTCTTT.

J is TRBJ2-2 and V is TRBV11-2; no clear D gene. V was trimmed by 1 base and J by 1 base, leaving 10 bases between them. The CDR3 has 16 residues. Looked up from germline, CDR1 is SGHAT and CDR2 is FQNNGV. CDR3 residues: CASSLGVSMNTGELFF. The CDR3 nucleotides are TGTGCCAGCAGCTTAGGAGTCTCCATGAACACCGGGGAGCTGTTTTTT.

The chain recombines TRBV6-5 with TRBJ1-5; possible D gene TRBD1, 5 bases. In germline, CDR1 is MNHEY, CDR2 SVGAGI. V lost 8 bases, J lost 10 bases, and 15 bases lay in between. The CDR3 extends over 12 amino acids. The CDR3 sequence is CASRGTGGPQHF. The CDR3, as DNA: TGTGCCAGCCGCGGGACCGGCGGACCCCAGCATTTT.

The chain couples TRBV4-1 to TRBJ2-2; 9 bases fit TRBD2. The CDR3 totals 21 residues. The germline V gene encodes CDR1 MGHRA and CDR2 YSYEKL. Trimming at V came to 1 base and at J to 4 bases, leaving 19 bases not matched to a gene. CDR3 region: CASSQGRLAGNLRFFTGELFF. In DNA, the CDR3 is TGCGCCAGCAGCCAAGGCAGGCTAGCGGGGAATTTGAGGTTTTTCACCGGGGAGCTGTTTTTT.